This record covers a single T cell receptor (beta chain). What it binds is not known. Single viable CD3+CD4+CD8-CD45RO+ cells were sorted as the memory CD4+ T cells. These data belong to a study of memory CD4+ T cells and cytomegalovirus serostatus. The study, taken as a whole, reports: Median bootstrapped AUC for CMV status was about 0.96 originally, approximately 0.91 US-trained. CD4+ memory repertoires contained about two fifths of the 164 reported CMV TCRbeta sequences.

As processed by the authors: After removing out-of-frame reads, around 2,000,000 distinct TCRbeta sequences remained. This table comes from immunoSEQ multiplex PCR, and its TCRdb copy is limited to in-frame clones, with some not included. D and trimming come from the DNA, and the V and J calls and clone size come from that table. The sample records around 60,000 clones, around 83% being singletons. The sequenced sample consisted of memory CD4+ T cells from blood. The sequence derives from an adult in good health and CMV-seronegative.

The CDR3 DNA sequence: TGTGCCAGCAGCCCTACCGGGACTAGCGGAAGAAATGAGCAGTTCTTC. It is translated as CASSPTGTSGRNEQFF. The gene calls are TRBV5-6 and TRBJ2-1; 11 bases align to TRBD2. The CDR3 spans 16 residues. Germline V CDR1 and CDR2: SGHDT, YYEEEE. V gave up 4 bases and J gave up 7 bases; unmatched junction bases: 10.